Detailed here is one TCR beta chain. Its antigen remains unidentified. The input lacks base qualities; no much larger clone sits a single base away. Reading from cysteine to phenylalanine, the CDR3 counts 13 amino acids. CDR3 DNA is the only sequence kept; it has 39 bases, read in frame from the first base. The germline V gene specifies MNHNS as CDR1 and SASEGT as CDR2. V has 7 bases trimmed and J has 6 bases trimmed; junction bases matching no gene number 5. Healthy HIV-negative adults with no recently reported acute infections or vaccinations were included as donors. Only Caucasian adults living in Nashville, Tennessee, USA were represented among the donors. For unsorted samples, 85 million to 100 million PBMCs were counted, and genomic DNA was extracted using the QIAamp DNA Blood Mini kit. After blood collection by leukapheresis, PBMCs were isolated using Ficoll-Histopaque density gradient centrifugation and then cryopreserved in the vapor phase of liquid nitrogen.

The entry originates in a study of shared clonotypes between healthy human individuals (dated by TCRdb to the early 2020s). General notes on the study: The cohort comprised two women and three men aged 18 to 49 years. To estimate repertoire size and how much clonotype sharing occurs between individuals, the study deeply sequenced the blood TCR repertoires of roughly 5 healthy adults. Libraries were prepared and TCR repertoires were sequenced by different laboratories using diverse techniques, in order to increase sequencing depth and limit assay-specific biases. Each donor's leukapheresis produced roughly between roughly 0.94 and 9.5 billion PBMCs.

Summary of the overall study and its limitations: Because the study included a small number of donors, the genetic and exposure-history diversity represented was limited. Sampling was restricted to blood, and TCR repertoires in tissue are likely to differ from TCR repertoires in blood. Pairwise subsampling indicated that sequencing depth was expected to affect the degree of clonotype sharing among donors.

TCR CDR3 regions were amplified from genomic DNA by multiplex PCR using the deep immunoSEQ assay. Extracted genomic DNA from each cell subset was distributed evenly across all wells of several immunoSEQ 96-well plates, and each plate was treated as a replicate. For unsorted PBMC, each replicate PCR was loaded with about 270 ng genomic DNA, equivalent to tens of thousands of T cell genomes. Unsorted PBMC genomic DNA was sequenced across ten immunoSEQ deep assay plates. Purified libraries were quantified with a Qubit 3.0 fluorometer, sized on a Bioanalyzer 2100, and re-quantified with the KAPA Library Quantification kit. A separate single-read 150-cycle Illumina NextSeq 550 flow cell was used to sequence each immunoSEQ 96-well plate. On the study's bioinformatics: Because the immunoSEQ output held only junctional sequences and lacked quality scores, the filtering could not match the filtering applied to full-length reads. To assign V/J genes and CDR3, sequences were annotated against IMGT germline references using PyIR, a Python wrapper for IgBLAST v1.9. Reads were filtered out if the reads had weak V/J assignments (E-value above 1e-6), no CDR3, stop codons, out-of-frame junctions, or ambiguous translated residues. V3J clonotypes were defined by identical inferred V gene, J gene, and CDR3 amino acid sequence. The percentage overlap between two repertoires was calculated by dividing the number of shared unique clonotypes by the size of the smaller repertoire. RTK rarefaction, the Chao1 estimator, and Recon v2.1 estimates of unobserved clonotypes were used to assess repertoire richness. TCRdb stores this immuneACCESS table with in-frame sequences only. Part of the clones is absent; in the studies checked, under half of the shortfall reflects unresolved V genes, and no reason is known for the rest. That table supplies the V and J calls and clone size; D and trimming were determined from the DNA. In this sample the table shows about 480,000 clones, 75% to 80% of which occur a single time. Around 12% of the sample belongs to the ten largest clones.

The sequence was obtained from a woman between 40 and 55 years old in good health. Some clones in this sample may be carry-over from other donors' samples. Sequenced: PBMCs. The chain links TRBV6-1 with TRBJ1-5; 8 of the junction bases match TRBD1. The base sequence is TGTGCCAGCAACCCAGACAGGGGTCAGCCCCAGCATTTT. It encodes CASNPDRGQPQHF.